A selection of T cell receptor beta chains follows, all from one sample in a study of blood T cells in healthy people across ages. MiXCR, run by TCRdb on the 5' RACE reads, gives a single entry per CDR3 protein. The sample has some 690,000 distinct CDR3 sequences, about 20% seen once. Sequenced: blood. These receptors all come from a man between 65 and 85 years old in good health. Both conserved end residues are part of each CDR3. Fields, in order: V gene, J gene, D gene, clone size, CDR3 DNA, CDR3 protein. D genes are given only for firm matches. Size is omitted from some rows. Given values are once, few, many or a class for expanded clones.

>TRBV7-9|TRBJ2-2|-|-
TGTGCCAGCAGCTTTGACAGTGGGATCGGGGAGCTGTTTTTT
CASSFDSGIGELFF
>TRBV7-9|TRBJ1-5|-|-
TGTGCCAGCAGCGGAAGCGGGACTTCGAATCAGCCCCAGCATTTT
CASSGSGTSNQPQHF
>TRBV7-9|TRBJ2-1|-|few
TGTGCCAGCAGCGCTTGGGAGAATGAGCAGTTCTTC
CASSAWENEQFF
>TRBV12-3/TRBV12-4|TRBJ2-7|-|-
TGTGCCAGCAGTTTAGGACTAAGTGCCTACGAGCAGTACTTC
CASSLGLSAYEQYF
>TRBV7-2|TRBJ2-5|-|many
TGTGCCAGCAGCTTAGACAGGATAGAGACCCAGTACTTC
CASSLDRIETQYF
>TRBV20-1|TRBJ2-3|-|-
TGCAGTGCTGATACTAGTGGGTCGCAGTATTTT
CSADTSGSQYF
>TRBV11-3|TRBJ1-6|-|-
TGTGCCAGCAGCTGGGCCAGGAATTCACCCCTCCACTTT
CASSWARNSPLHF
>TRBV5-1|TRBJ1-4|TRBD1|few
TGCGCCAGCAGCTTGTCGGGACAGGGGATTACAACTAATGAAAAACTGTTTTTT
CASSLSGQGITTNEKLFF
>TRBV20-1|TRBJ2-3|-|-
TGCAGTTCGAATACAAAGCCCGATACGCAGTATTTT
CSSNTKPDTQYF
>TRBV3-1|TRBJ1-1|TRBD1|few
TGTGCCAGCAGCCGGATTACAGGGGTGAACACTGAAGCTTTCTTT
CASSRITGVNTEAFF
>TRBV7-9|TRBJ2-5|-|-
TGTGCCAGCAGCTTTCCCCAGGAAGAGACCCAGTACTTC
CASSFPQEETQYF
>TRBV29-1|TRBJ1-4|-|few
TGCAGCGTGGCAGAAGCGTGGGATATATGGACAGCCACTAATGAAAAACTGTTTTTT
CSVAEAWDIWTATNEKLFF
>TRBV7-9|TRBJ2-2|-|few
TGTGCCAGCAGCTTGACAGTCGCCGGGGAGCTGTTTTTT
CASSLTVAGELFF
>TRBV5-6|TRBJ2-5|-|-
TGTGCCAGCAGAGGCTTGGCGGAGCTCCAAGAGACCCAGTACTTC
CASRGLAELQETQYF
>TRBV27|TRBJ2-5|TRBD2|-
TGTGCCAGCAGTCGTGGACTAGCGGGGCCCAAAGAGACCCAGTACTTC
CASSRGLAGPKETQYF
>TRBV5-1|TRBJ1-2|-|-
TGCGCCAGCAGCTCCCAGCTCGAGGTCTATGGCTACACCTTC
CASSSQLEVYGYTF
>TRBV20-1|TRBJ2-5|TRBD1|few
TGCAGTGCTCTCCCGACAGGGCAAGAGACCCAGTACTTC
CSALPTGQETQYF
>TRBV2|TRBJ1-1|-|-
TGTGCCAGCAGTGAAGGTGTAGAGAACACTGAAGCTTTCTTT
CASSEGVENTEAFF
>TRBV20-1|TRBJ1-6|-|-
TGCAGTGCTAGATGGGTCGGTGAGGGGCAGGCTTCACCCCTCCACTTT
CSARWVGEGQASPLHF
>TRBV7-9|TRBJ2-1|TRBD2|-
TGTGCCAGCAGCTTCCCCTTAGGAGGCGGGAGCTACAATGAGCAGTTCTTC
CASSFPLGGGSYNEQFF
>TRBV12-3/TRBV12-4|TRBJ1-1|-|few
TGTGCCAGCAGTTTAGTCGGGGGAGTTTACACTGAAGCTTTCTTT
CASSLVGGVYTEAFF
>TRBV19|TRBJ1-2|TRBD1|-
TGTGCCAGTAGTACTTCATCCGGGACAGGCGTCACCTTC
CASSTSSGTGVTF
>TRBV6-1|TRBJ1-5|-|few
TGTGCCAGTCACGACAGCCCGACGTATAGCAATCAGCCCCAGCATTTT
CASHDSPTYSNQPQHF